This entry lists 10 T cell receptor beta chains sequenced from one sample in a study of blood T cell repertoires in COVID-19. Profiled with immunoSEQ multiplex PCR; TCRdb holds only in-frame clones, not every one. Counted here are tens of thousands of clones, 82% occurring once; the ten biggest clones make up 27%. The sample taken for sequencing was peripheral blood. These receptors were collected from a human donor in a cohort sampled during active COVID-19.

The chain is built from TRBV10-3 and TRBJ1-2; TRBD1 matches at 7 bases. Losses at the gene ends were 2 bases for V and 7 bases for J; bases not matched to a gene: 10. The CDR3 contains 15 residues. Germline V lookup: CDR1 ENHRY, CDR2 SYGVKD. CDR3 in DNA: TGTGCCATCAGTGAGCCCCCAAGGGGGCCTCTTGGCTACACCTTC. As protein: CAISEPPRGPLGYTF.

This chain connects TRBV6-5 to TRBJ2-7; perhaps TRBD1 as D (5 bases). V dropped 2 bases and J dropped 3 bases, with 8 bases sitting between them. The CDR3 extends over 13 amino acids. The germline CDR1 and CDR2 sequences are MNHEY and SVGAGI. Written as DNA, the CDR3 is TGTGCCAGCAGTTACCAGGGTCTCTACGAGCAGTACTTC. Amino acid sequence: CASSYQGLYEQYF.

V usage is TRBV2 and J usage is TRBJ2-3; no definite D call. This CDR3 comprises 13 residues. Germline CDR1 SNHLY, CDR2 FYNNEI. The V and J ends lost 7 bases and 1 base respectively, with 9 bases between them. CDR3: CASKQWGTDTQYF. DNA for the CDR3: TGTGCCAGCAAACAGTGGGGCACAGATACGCAGTATTTT.

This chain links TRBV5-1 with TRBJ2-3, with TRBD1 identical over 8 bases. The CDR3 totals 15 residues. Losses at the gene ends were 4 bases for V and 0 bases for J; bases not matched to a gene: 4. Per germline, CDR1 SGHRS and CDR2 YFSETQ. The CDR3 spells CASSIQGASTDTQYF. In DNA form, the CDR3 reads TGCGCCAGCAGCATTCAGGGGGCCAGCACAGATACGCAGTATTTT.

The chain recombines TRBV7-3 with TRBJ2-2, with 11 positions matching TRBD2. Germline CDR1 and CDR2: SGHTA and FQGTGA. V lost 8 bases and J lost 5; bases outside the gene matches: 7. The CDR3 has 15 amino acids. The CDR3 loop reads CASARGLAATGELFF. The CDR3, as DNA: TGTGCCAGCGCCCGGGGACTAGCGGCTACCGGGGAGCTGTTTTTT.

This chain's CDR3 is CATSDLSLAAGETQYF. For the CDR3, the DNA is TGTGCCACCAGTGATTTATCACTAGCGGCCGGGGAGACCCAGTACTTC. The chain recombines TRBV24-1 with TRBJ2-5; 8 positions agree with TRBD2. This CDR3 comprises 16 residues. CDR1 is KGHDR, CDR2 SFDVKD, per germline. The ends lost 1 base at V and 5 bases at J; junction bases unmatched: 8.

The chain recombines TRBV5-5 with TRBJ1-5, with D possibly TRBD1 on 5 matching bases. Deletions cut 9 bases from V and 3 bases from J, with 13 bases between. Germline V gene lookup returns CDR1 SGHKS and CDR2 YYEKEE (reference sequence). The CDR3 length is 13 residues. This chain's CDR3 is CATAGDLNQPQHF. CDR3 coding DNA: TGTGCCACTGCGGGGGACCTCAATCAGCCCCAGCATTTT.

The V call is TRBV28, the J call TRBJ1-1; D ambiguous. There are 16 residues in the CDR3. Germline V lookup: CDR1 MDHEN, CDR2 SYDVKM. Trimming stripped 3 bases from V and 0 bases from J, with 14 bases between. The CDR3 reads CASSFNAKSMNTEAFF. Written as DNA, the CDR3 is TGTGCCAGCAGTTTTAACGCGAAGTCCATGAACACTGAAGCTTTCTTT.

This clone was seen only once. The DNA of the CDR3 is TGCGCCAGCAGTCAAAAAACCACCCCGGGGGGCGAAAAACTGTTTTTT. Residues: CASSQKTTPGGEKLFF. This chain links TRBV23-1 with TRBJ1-4; D perhaps matches TRBD1 (6 bases). TRBV23-1 is assigned to the ORF class and has an uncertain function. The V end was cut by 2 bases, the J end by 8 bases, with 18 bases between. The CDR3 length is 16 residues.

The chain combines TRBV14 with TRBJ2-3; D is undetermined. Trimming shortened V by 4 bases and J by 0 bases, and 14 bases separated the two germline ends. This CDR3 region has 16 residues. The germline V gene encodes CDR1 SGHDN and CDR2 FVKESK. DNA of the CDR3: TGTGCCAGCAGCCCCCCCCTAGGAACTAGCACAGATACGCAGTATTTT. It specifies CASSPPLGTSTDTQYF.